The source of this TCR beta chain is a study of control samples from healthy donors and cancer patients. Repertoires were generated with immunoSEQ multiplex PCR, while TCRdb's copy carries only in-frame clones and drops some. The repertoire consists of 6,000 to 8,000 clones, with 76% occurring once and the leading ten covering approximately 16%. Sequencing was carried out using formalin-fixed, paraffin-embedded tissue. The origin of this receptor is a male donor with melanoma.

The CDR3 loop is CASSKQGTRENEQFF. The DNA of the CDR3 is TGCGCCAGCAGCAAACAGGGGACGCGCGAAAATGAGCAGTTCTTC. This rearrangement joins TRBV5-1 to TRBJ2-1, with 7 bases identical to TRBD1. After removal of 4 bases from V and 7 bases from J, the junction contained 11 bases not matched to a gene. Germline V gene lookup returns CDR1 SGHRS and CDR2 YFSETQ. The CDR3 runs 15 residues.